The 20 T cell receptor beta chains below were found in one sample sequenced in a study of shared clonotypes between healthy human individuals. Profiling relied on immunoSEQ multiplex PCR, and the TCRdb table lists in-frame clones only, not all of them. The sample holds hundreds of thousands of clones; over 65% are singletons and the top ten take under 2%. The source material was memory CD4+ T cells sorted from blood. Subset described: CD45RA-negative fraction. Every receptor here comes from a woman aged 25 to 39 in good health.

The chain uses TRBV28 and TRBJ2-2, with D perhaps TRBD1 (6 bases). V was pared by 0 bases and J by 4 bases, with 9 bases between. This CDR3 has 15 residues. Germline lookup yields CDR1 MDHEN and CDR2 SYDVKM. The CDR3 nucleotides are TGTGCCAGCAGTTTATGGGACAGCAGCACCGGGGAGCTGTTTTTT. It is translated as CASSLWDSSTGELFF.

The CDR3 spells CASSSTVTYEQYF. DNA for the CDR3: TGTGCCAGCAGCTCCACCGTCACCTACGAGCAGTACTTC. This rearrangement joins TRBV7-9 to TRBJ2-7; D unclear. CDR3 length: 13 residues. Germline-derived CDR1 and CDR2 are SEHNR and FQNEAQ (reference sequence). Trimming removed 4 bases at V and 2 bases at J, with 9 bases between.

The chain couples TRBV2 to TRBJ1-2; D gene uncertain. The CDR3 extends over 15 amino acids. V lost 0 bases and J 1 base, leaving 9 bases between the germline ends. Germline CDR1 is SNHLY and CDR2 is FYNNEI. The CDR3 DNA is TGTGCCAGCAGTGAAGCGACCCGGGGTAACTATGGCTACACCTTC. This sequence encodes CASSEATRGNYGYTF.

The table lists this clone with a few counts. The J gene is TRBJ2-5, the V gene TRBV28, with unresolved D. The V gene's germline CDR1 is MDHEN and CDR2 SYDVKM. The CDR3 consists of 15 residues. Trimming cost V 4 bases and J 3 bases, with 15 bases left between them. The CDR3 region is CASSSNQKWKETQYF. The CDR3 nucleotides are TGTGCCAGCAGTTCTAATCAAAAGTGGAAAGAGACCCAGTACTTC.

The CDR3 here is CASSLRLDSYEQYF. The CDR3 coding sequence is TGCGCCAGCAGCTTAAGGCTGGACTCCTACGAGCAGTACTTC. V gene TRBV5-1 combines with J gene TRBJ2-7; D remains unclear. Trimming shortened V by 2 bases and J by 0 bases, and 9 bases separated the two germline ends. Looked up from germline, CDR1 is SGHRS and CDR2 is YFSETQ. CDR3 size: 14 residues. Together with reference TRBV5-1 and TRBJ2-7, the CDR3 gives the full variable domain: KAGVTQTPRYLIKTRGQQVTLSCSPISGHRSVSWYQQTPGQGLQFLFEYFSETQRNKGNFPGRFSGRQFSNSRSEMNVSTLELGDSALYLCASSLRLDSYEQYFGPGTRLTVT.

The rearrangement joins TRBV6-1 to TRBJ2-1; 11 nucleotides align to TRBD1. With V trimmed by 6 bases and J by 6 bases, 7 bases remained unmatched. The germline CDR1 and CDR2 sequences are MNHNS and SASEGT. This CDR3 comprises 15 residues. The CDR3 DNA follows: TGTGCCAGCAGGGGGGGACAGGGGGTCCGCAATGAGCAGTTCTTC. Residues: CASRGGQGVRNEQFF.

This sequence joins TRBV27 and TRBJ2-3; D remains unclear. Germline values: CDR1 MNHEY, CDR2 SMNVEV (reference sequence). This CDR3 region has 11 residues. V was cut by 10 bases and J by 6 bases, with 11 bases left in between. The CDR3 sequence: CATGNMDTQYF. CDR3 DNA: TGTGCCACAGGAAACATGGATACGCAGTATTTT.

J is TRBJ2-3 and V is TRBV25-1; 8 bases fit TRBD2. This CDR3 region has 16 residues. The V gene's germline CDR1 is MGHDK and CDR2 SYGVNS. Trimming took 8 bases from V and 2 from J; bases not matched to a gene: 12. The CDR3 is CASRLGVAGITDTQYF. In DNA form, the CDR3 reads TGTGCCAGCCGACTGGGGGTAGCGGGAATCACAGATACGCAGTATTTT.

This chain connects TRBV28 to TRBJ2-1; D is perhaps TRBD2 (5 bases). Germline lookup yields CDR1 MDHEN and CDR2 SYDVKM. Trimming cost V 5 bases and J 8 bases, with 22 bases left between them. This CDR3 comprises 16 residues. The CDR3 reads CASSRPGYKGSDEQFF. In DNA, the CDR3 is TGTGCCAGCAGTCGTCCGGGGTATAAAGGGAGCGATGAGCAGTTCTTC.

In its sample, this clone was seen once. The chain has TRBV2 and TRBJ2-7; D might be TRBD1 or TRBD2, each matching 5 bases. The V end was cut by 6 bases, the J end by 6 bases, with 15 bases between. This CDR3 contains 13 residues. Germline-derived CDR1 and CDR2 are SNHLY and FYNNEI. CDR3 sequence (DNA): TGTGCCAGCAGGGGACCTTGGATAGCCGAGCAGTACTTC. Protein sequence: CASRGPWIAEQYF.

The chain joins TRBV29-1 to TRBJ2-7, with TRBD1 matching 9 bases. CDR3 length equals 13 residues. The V and J ends lost 0 bases and 4 bases, in that order; junction bases with no gene match: 1. CDR1 SQVTM and CDR2 ANQGSEA come from the germline V gene. CDR3 amino acids: CSVEEQGAYEQYF. The CDR3, as DNA: TGCAGCGTTGAAGAACAGGGGGCTTACGAGCAGTACTTC.

The table lists this clone with a few counts. The chain employs TRBV6-5 and TRBJ2-7; D call uncertain. V lost 6 bases and J lost 7, with 13 bases in between. Germline V lookup: CDR1 MNHEY, CDR2 SVGAGI. This CDR3 region has 12 residues. As DNA, the CDR3 is TGTGCCAGCAGCACACAGATCGGGGAGCAGTACTTC. Translating it yields CASSTQIGEQYF.

The chain uses TRBV28 and TRBJ2-6; D is perhaps TRBD1 (6 bases). The V gene lost 4 bases and the J gene lost 0 bases, with 10 bases spanning the gap. The CDR3 loop spans 16 amino acids. Germline V lookup: CDR1 MDHEN, CDR2 SYDVKM. DNA of the CDR3: TGTGCCAGCAGTTCGACAGGTCTCTCTGGGGCCAACGTCCTGACTTTC. Amino acid sequence: CASSSTGLSGANVLTF.

V is TRBV28 and J is TRBJ2-7; D may match TRBD1 or TRBD2 (5 bases each). The ends were cut back, 8 bases at V and 1 base at J, with 18 bases in the middle. Germline assignment: CDR1 MDHEN and CDR2 SYDVKM. This CDR3 comprises 15 residues. CDR3 protein: CASHLSGPSSYEQYF. Here the CDR3 DNA reads TGTGCCAGCCACTTGTCGGGACCGAGTTCCTACGAGCAGTACTTC. Looking up the rest from reference TRBV28 and TRBJ2-7 gives the full variable domain: DVKVTQSSRYLVKRTGEKVFLECVQDMDHENMFWYRQDPGLGLRLIYFSYDVKMKEKGDIPEGYSVSREKKERFSLILESASTNQTSMYLCASHLSGPSSYEQYFGPGTRLTVT.

The V call is TRBV5-4, the J call TRBJ2-1, with 11 bases fitting TRBD1. J was trimmed by 2 bases and V by 3 bases; bases with no gene match: 13. CDR1 SGHNT and CDR2 YYREEE come from the germline V gene (reference sequence). The CDR3 loop spans 19 amino acids. CDR3 coding DNA: TGTGCCAGCAGCTCCGGGACAGGGGGTATCTTCTACCCCTACAATGAGCAGTTCTTC. It codes for CASSSGTGGIFYPYNEQFF.

In the case of this clone: A much more abundant neighbour one base away suggests this may be a read error. The chain recombines TRBV7-9 with TRBJ2-2; 10 nucleotides align to TRBD1. Germline-derived CDR1 and CDR2 are SEHNR and FQNEAQ (reference sequence). The CDR3 is 14 residues long. V shed 6 bases and J 4 bases; nucleotides not matched to a gene: 2. CDR3 amino acids: CASRGTGATGELFF. CDR3 nucleotides: TGTGCCAGCAGGGGGACAGGGGCCACCGGGGAGCTGTTTTTT.

Comment on this clone: The same CDR3 also results from other DNA sequences found in this sample. The chain employs TRBV7-2 and TRBJ2-1; TRBD2 is a possible D gene (5 bases). The CDR3 has 11 residues. Looked up from germline, CDR1 is SGHTA and CDR2 is FQGNSA. Trimming cost V 4 bases and J 10 bases, with 8 bases left between them. CDR3 sequence reads: CASSSGLEQFF. For the CDR3, the DNA is TGTGCCAGCAGCTCTGGACTCGAGCAGTTCTTC. The entire variable domain, with the rest obtained from reference TRBV7-2 and TRBJ2-1, is as follows: GAGVSQSPSNKVTEKGKDVELRCDPISGHTALYWYRQSLGQGLEFLIYFQGNSAPDKSGLPSDRFSAERTGGSVSTLTIQRTQQEDSAVYLCASSSGLEQFFGPGTRLTVL.

The rearrangement links TRBV11-3 to TRBJ1-4; a weak D match, TRBD1 (5 bases). V lost 0 bases, J lost 8 bases, and 13 bases lay in between. Germline loops: CDR1 SGHNT, CDR2 YENEEA. CDR3 length: 15 residues. The CDR3 here is CASSLDRATKEKLFF. The CDR3 coding sequence is TGTGCCAGCAGCTTAGACAGGGCAACAAAAGAAAAACTGTTTTTT.

The rearrangement uses TRBV27 and TRBJ2-3; weak D call: TRBD1 (5 bases). Germline assignment: CDR1 MNHEY and CDR2 SMNVEV (reference sequence). The CDR3 is 19 residues long. Trimming took 2 bases from V and 0 from J, leaving 21 bases between them. The CDR3 reads CASSLQGIWPSSSTDTQYF. DNA for the CDR3: TGTGCCAGCAGTTTACAGGGCATCTGGCCCTCCTCTAGCACAGATACGCAGTATTTT.

In this sample, this clone turned up a few times. The chain has TRBV10-1 and TRBJ1-4, with a weak D call TRBD1 (6 bases). The germline V gene has CDR1 WNHNN and CDR2 SYGVQD (reference sequence). The germline V and J ends were trimmed by 6 bases and 7 bases, with 15 bases remaining between them. The CDR3 sequence is 14 residues long. CDR3 bases: TGCGCCAGCAGCAACGGACAGTCCGCTGAAAAACTGTTTTTT. Translation: CASSNGQSAEKLFF.